This T cell receptor beta chain was captured by sequencing in a study of T cells in Graves' hyperthyroidism and ophthalmopathy (dated by TCRdb to between 2018 and 2020). With regard to the full study: Peripheral blood samples were taken at the time of initial diagnosis, prior to any treatment. To identify distinguishing TCR V-J signatures, a discovery cohort of about 95 patients was used, comprising 40 to 45 with Graves' ophthalmopathy and 57 with stable Graves' hyperthyroidism. An independent validation cohort of under 20 hyperthyroidism patients and about 16 patients who later progressed to ophthalmopathy tested prospective prediction of ophthalmopathy. The 75 to 100 discovery patients were randomly split 7:3 into training and test sets. In addition, the study compared T-cell repertoires in thyroid tissue and in blood from roughly six Graves' hyperthyroidism patients. Following sampling, methimazole starting at 30 mg daily was given to hyperthyroidism patients, and high-dose intravenous methylprednisolone was given to ophthalmopathy patients. TCR Vbeta CDR3 sequencing of 135 peripheral blood samples (roughly 43 ophthalmopathy, some 75 hyperthyroidism and approximately 17 progressor patients) is reported in the paper.

V is trimmed back by 3 bases and J by 19 bases, and the junction contains 4 bases that no gene match accounts for. Based on the germline V gene, the CDR1 and CDR2 sequences are WSHSY and SAAADI. The CDR3 spans 11 residues, from the cysteine through the phenylalanine. Left in the record is the CDR3 DNA by itself, 33 bases read in frame from the first base. Broader findings and caveats from the paper: Most expanded thyroid clonotypes (frequency above 0.001) were also detected in blood, a finding suggesting that blood repertoires may reflect thyroid immune responses. During validation, the model predicted progression to ophthalmopathy a median of around six months ahead of onset, with 70.59% sensitivity and about 75% specificity. A 13 V-J signature model separated ophthalmopathy from stable hyperthyroidism, with around 90% sensitivity and roughly 81% specificity in cross-validation and 80%/75% in testing. No statistical method was used to fix the sample size in advance, and group allocation was not hidden from the investigators.

With regard to this clonotype: Its specific antigen is unknown. No much larger clone is present one base from it, and per-base qualities are unavailable.

TCR beta CDR3 regions were amplified from RNA transcripts. The first round of RT-PCR for the TCR CDR3 was performed with the HTBI primer set and the Qiagen OneStep RT-PCR kit. The libraries were constructed in a second round of multiplex PCR and then size-selected and purified. Paired-end sequencing of the libraries was performed with 100 bp reads on an Illumina HiSeq2000. As for how the authors treated the data: SOAPnuke was used to process the raw data, throwing out any read that contained adapters or uncalled bases, had a mean Phred below 15, or lacked an exact constant-primer or identifier match. COPE v1.2.5 was used to merge the high-quality paired reads, and each unique nucleotide sequence was defined as a clonotype. MiTCR v1.1 was used to align the clonotypes against IMGT TRBV, TRBD and TRBJ reference segments. Only V-J combinations with frequency above 0.0001, covering 99% to 99.2% of repertoires, were analysed. A TCS score was defined as the ratio of F50 (clonal expansion) to E x V (chaos), with BLOSUM62-based TCRdist applied between CDR3 peptides within each V-J. Welch's t-statistics and random forest reduced 514 V-J features to some 14, which were used in a naive Bayes classifier (R e1071). TCRdb trimmed the raw reads at Q25, called clones with MiXCR and kept productive beta chains. Each record represents a unique CDR3 protein, reported with the most common genes and DNA among its rows. These V and J calls are TCRdb output, not the study's own analysis. In all, the sample holds a few hundred thousand distinct CDR3 sequences, and about 15% of those were seen once. Jointly, the top ten make up 32% of the sample.

Graves' hyperthyroidism was defined as stable when no progression to ophthalmopathy occurred over 18 months of follow-up. Hyperthyroidism patients were newly diagnosed, had a disease duration of under 2 months, and were aged 18 to 65 years. Exclusion was applied to patients with uncontrolled infections, other autoimmune diseases, pregnancy or lactation. Diagnoses were established on the basis of clinical symptoms, serum thyroxine and TRAb, thyroid ultrasound, and orbital computed tomography. PBMCs were isolated from about 9 ml of fresh peripheral blood by Ficoll-Paque density gradient centrifugation. Trizol reagent was used to extract total RNA, and RNA quality was then checked on an Agilent 2100 Bioanalyzer.

The specimen was blood. This chain is built from TRBV10-2 and TRBJ1-6; TRBD1 aligns with 9 central bases. This TCR derives from a woman in her 30s with Graves' hyperthyroidism. Read as DNA, the sequence is TGCGCCAGCAGTGACCGACAGGGGGATCACTTT. This gives the protein CASSDRQGDHF.